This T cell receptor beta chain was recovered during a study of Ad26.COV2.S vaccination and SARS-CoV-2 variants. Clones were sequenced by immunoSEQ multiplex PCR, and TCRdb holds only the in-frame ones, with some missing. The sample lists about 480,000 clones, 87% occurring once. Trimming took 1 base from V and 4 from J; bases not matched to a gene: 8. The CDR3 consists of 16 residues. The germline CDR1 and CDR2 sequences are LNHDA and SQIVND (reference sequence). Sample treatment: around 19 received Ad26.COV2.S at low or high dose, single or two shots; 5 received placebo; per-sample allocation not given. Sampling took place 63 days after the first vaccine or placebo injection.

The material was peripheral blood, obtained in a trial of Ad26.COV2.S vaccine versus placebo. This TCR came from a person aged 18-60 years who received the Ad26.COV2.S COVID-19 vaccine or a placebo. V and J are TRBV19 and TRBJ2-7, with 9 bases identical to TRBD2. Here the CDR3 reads CASSIGATSGEYEQYF. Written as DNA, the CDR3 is TGTGCCAGTAGTATAGGAGCGACTAGCGGAGAATACGAGCAGTACTTC.